A single sample is the source of the 5 T cell receptor beta chains below, sequenced in a study of blood T cell repertoires in COVID-19. Measured with immunoSEQ multiplex PCR; TCRdb has only the in-frame clones, and not every one. The sample includes over 250,000 clones, around nine tenths of them seen just once. The sample comprised PBMCs or T cells enriched from blood (not recorded which). These receptors all stem from a woman in her twenties or thirties who had recovered from COVID-19.

The chain links TRBV28 to TRBJ2-1; maybe TRBD2 (6 bases). This CDR3 contains 17 residues. CDR1 and CDR2 (germline): MDHEN, SYDVKM. V lost 7 bases, J lost 6 bases, and 25 bases lay in between. The chain's CDR3 is CASNGLRLGNTRNEQFF. The CDR3 DNA is TGTGCCAGCAATGGGCTTCGACTAGGAAACACTCGCAATGAGCAGTTCTTC.

The chain is built from TRBV28 and TRBJ2-4; 9 nucleotides match TRBD1. V lost 5 bases and J lost 4; bases outside the gene matches: 12. The CDR3 spans 17 residues. Germline loops: CDR1 MDHEN, CDR2 SYDVKM. CDR3 bases: TGTGCCAGCAGTCCTACCGGGACAGGGAGGGGAAAAAACATTCAGTACTTC. Translating it yields CASSPTGTGRGKNIQYF.

This clone was seen only once. The V and J genes are TRBV11-3 and TRBJ1-3; 7 bases match TRBD1. This CDR3 spans 15 amino acids. Germline lookup yields CDR1 SGHNT and CDR2 YENEEA. The J segment lost 0 bases and the V segment lost 5 bases, leaving 4 bases of the junction unmatched. The CDR3 DNA reads as TGTGCCAGCAGCAAAGGGACAGACTCTGGAAACACCATATATTTT. Translation gives CASSKGTDSGNTIYF.

The chain recombines TRBV7-9 with TRBJ2-1; possible D gene TRBD2, 6 bases. There are 16 residues in the CDR3. Trimming removed 5 bases at V and 0 bases at J, with 14 bases between. Germline CDR1 and CDR2: SEHNR and FQNEAQ (reference sequence). The CDR3 protein is CASSPRRVSSYNEQFF. The CDR3 coding sequence is TGTGCCAGCAGCCCTAGGAGGGTAAGCTCCTACAATGAGCAGTTCTTC.

The rearrangement links TRBV11-2 to TRBJ1-6, with D perhaps TRBD1 (5 bases). The CDR3 runs 13 residues. Germline V CDR1 and CDR2: SGHAT, FQNNGV. Trimming took 3 bases from V and 14 from J, leaving 14 bases between them. CDR3 bases: TGTGCCAGCAGCTTCCCCGTGGGGGGTACCCTCCACTTT. Amino acids: CASSFPVGGTLHF.